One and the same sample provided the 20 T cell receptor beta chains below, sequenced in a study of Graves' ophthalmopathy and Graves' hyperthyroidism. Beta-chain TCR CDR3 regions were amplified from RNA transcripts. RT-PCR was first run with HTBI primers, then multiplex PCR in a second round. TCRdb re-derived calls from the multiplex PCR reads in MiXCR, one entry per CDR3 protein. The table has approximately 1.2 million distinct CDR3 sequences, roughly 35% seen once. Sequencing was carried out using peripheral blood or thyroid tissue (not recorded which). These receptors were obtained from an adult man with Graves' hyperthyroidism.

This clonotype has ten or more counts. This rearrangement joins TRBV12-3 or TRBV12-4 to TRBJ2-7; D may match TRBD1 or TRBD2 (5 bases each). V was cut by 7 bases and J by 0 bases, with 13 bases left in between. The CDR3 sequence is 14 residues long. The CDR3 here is CASNNEGSSYEQYF. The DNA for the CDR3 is TGTGCCAGCAACAACGAGGGGAGCTCCTACGAGCAGTACTTC.

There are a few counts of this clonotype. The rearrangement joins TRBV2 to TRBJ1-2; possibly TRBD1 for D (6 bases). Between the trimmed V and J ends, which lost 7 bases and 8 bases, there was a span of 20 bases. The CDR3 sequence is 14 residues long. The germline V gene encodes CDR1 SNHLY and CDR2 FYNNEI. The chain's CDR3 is CASTRGGALGGYTF. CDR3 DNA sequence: TGTGCCAGCACTCGAGGGGGAGCTTTAGGGGGCTACACCTTC.

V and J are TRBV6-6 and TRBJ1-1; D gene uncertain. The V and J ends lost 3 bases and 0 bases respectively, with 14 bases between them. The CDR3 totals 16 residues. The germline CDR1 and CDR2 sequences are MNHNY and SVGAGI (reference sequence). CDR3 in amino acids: CASSYFMSGLNTEAFF. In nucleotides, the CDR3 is TGTGCCAGCAGTTATTTTATGTCAGGACTGAACACTGAAGCTTTCTTT.

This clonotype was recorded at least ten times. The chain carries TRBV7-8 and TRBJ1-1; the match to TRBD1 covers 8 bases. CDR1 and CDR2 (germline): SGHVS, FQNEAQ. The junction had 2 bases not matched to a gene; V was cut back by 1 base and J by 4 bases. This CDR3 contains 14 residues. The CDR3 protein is CASSLVGTGTEAFF. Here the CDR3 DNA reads TGTGCCAGCAGCTTAGTGGGGACAGGCACTGAAGCTTTCTTT.

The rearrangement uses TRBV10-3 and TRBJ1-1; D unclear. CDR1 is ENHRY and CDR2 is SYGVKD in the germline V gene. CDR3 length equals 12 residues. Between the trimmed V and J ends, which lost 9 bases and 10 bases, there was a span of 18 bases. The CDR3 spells CAMPEARDLAFF. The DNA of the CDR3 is TGTGCCATGCCGGAAGCCCGTGATCTAGCTTTCTTT.

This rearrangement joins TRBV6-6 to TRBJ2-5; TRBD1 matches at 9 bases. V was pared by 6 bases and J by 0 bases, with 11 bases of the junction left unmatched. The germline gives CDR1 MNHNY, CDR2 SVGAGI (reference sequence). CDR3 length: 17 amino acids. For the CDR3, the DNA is TGTGCCAGCAGAGAAACCGGGACAGGGAAGTACCAAGAGACCCAGTACTTC. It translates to CASRETGTGKYQETQYF.

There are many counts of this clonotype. Here the CDR3 reads CASIDRAWTAFF. CDR3 DNA sequence: TGTGCCTCAATCGACAGGGCATGGACTGCTTTCTTT. This sequence joins TRBV19 and TRBJ1-1; the match to TRBD1 covers 7 bases. The germline gives CDR1 LNHDA, CDR2 SQIVND (reference sequence). The CDR3 runs 12 residues. Trimming at V came to 11 bases and at J to 11 bases, leaving 14 bases not matched to a gene.

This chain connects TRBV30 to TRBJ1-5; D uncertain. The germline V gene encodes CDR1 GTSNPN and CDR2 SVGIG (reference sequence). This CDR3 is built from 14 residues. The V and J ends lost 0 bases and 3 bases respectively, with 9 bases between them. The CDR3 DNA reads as TGTGCCTGGAGTGTAGGTGGGCACAATCAGCCCCAGCATTTT. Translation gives CAWSVGGHNQPQHF.

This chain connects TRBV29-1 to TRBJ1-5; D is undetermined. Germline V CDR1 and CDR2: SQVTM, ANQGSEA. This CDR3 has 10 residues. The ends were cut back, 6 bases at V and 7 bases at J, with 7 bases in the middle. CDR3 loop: CSVAGQPQHF. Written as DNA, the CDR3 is TGCAGCGTCGCCGGACAGCCCCAGCATTTT.

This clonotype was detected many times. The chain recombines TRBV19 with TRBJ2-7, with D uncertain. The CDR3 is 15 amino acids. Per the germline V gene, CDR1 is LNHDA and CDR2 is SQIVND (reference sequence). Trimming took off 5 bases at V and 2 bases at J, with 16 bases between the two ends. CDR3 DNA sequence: TGTGCCAGTAGTCCGTCCCCCGATGTTCCCTACGAGCAGTACTTC. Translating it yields CASSPSPDVPYEQYF.

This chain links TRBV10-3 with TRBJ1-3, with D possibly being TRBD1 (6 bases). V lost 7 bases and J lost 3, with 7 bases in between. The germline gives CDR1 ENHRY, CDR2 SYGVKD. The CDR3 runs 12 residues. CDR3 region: CAITDSGNTIYF. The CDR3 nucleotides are TGTGCCATCACGGACAGTGGAAACACCATATATTTT.

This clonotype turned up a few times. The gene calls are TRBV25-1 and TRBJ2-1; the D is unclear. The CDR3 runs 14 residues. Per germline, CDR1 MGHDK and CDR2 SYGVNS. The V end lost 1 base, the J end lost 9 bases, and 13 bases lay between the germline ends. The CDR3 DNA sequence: TGTGCCAGCAGTGAATTGTGGCAAGGCGGTGAGCAGTTCTTC. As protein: CASSELWQGGEQFF.

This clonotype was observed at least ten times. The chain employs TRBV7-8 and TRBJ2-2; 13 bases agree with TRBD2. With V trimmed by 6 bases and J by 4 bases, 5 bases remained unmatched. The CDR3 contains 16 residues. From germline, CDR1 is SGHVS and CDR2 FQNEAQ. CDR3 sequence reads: CASRRTSGSVTGELFF. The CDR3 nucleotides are TGTGCCAGCAGGCGGACTAGCGGGAGTGTCACCGGGGAGCTGTTTTTT.

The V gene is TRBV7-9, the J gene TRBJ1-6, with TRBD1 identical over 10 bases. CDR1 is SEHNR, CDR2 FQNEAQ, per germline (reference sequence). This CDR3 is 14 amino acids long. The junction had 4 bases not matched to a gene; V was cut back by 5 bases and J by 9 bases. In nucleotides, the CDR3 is TGTGCCAGCAGCCAGGGACAGGGGTGTTCACCCCTCCACTTT. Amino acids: CASSQGQGCSPLHF. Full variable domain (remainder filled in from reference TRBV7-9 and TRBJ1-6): DTGVSQNPRHKITKRGQNVTFRCDPISEHNRLYWYRQTLGQGPEFLTYFQNEAQLEKSRLLSDRFSAERPKGSFSTLEIQRTEQGDSAMYLCASSQGQGCSPLHFGNGTRLTVT.

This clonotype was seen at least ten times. CDR3 sequence (DNA): TGCGCCAGCAGCCAAGAACTGTCCGATACCACTGAAGCTTTCTTT. Its translation is CASSQELSDTTEAFF. The chain has TRBV4-1 and TRBJ1-1, with D hard to call. CDR1 MGHRA and CDR2 YSYEKL come from the germline V gene. The CDR3 has 15 residues. Trimming took 0 bases from V and 4 from J, leaving 12 bases between them.

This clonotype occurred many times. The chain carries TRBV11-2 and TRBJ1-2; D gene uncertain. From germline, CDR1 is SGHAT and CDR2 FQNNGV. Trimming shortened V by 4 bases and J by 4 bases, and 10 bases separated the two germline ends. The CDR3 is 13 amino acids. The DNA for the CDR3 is TGTGCCAGCAGCTCAGGAAGGTTCTATGGCTACACCTTC. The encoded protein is CASSSGRFYGYTF.

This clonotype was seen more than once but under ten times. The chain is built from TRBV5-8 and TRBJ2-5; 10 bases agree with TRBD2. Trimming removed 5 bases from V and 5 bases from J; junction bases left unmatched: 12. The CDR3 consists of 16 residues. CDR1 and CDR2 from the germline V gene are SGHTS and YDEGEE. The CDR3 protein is CASSPSGGANLETQYF. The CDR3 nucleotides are TGTGCCAGCAGTCCAAGCGGGGGGGCGAATCTGGAGACCCAGTACTTC.

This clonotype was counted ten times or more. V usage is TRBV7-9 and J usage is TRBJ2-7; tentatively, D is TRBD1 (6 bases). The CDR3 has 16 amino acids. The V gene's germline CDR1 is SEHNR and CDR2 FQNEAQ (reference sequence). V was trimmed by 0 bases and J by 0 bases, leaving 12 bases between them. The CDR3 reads CASSLAAGASSYEQYF. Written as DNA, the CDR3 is TGTGCCAGCAGCTTAGCGGCAGGGGCGAGCTCCTACGAGCAGTACTTC.

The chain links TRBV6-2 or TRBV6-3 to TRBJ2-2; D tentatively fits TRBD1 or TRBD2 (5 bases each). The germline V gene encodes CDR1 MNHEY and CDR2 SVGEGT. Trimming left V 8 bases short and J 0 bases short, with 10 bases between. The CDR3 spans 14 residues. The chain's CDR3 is CASRGLTNTGELFF. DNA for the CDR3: TGTGCCAGCCGGGGCTTAACGAACACCGGGGAGCTGTTTTTT.

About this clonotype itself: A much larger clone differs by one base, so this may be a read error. The CDR3, as DNA: TGTGCCAGCAGTGACTATGGCTACGCCTTC. Translating it yields CASSDYGYAF. The genes are TRBV2 and TRBJ1-2; D ambiguous. The CDR3 has 10 residues. Germline CDR1 reads SNHLY; CDR2 reads FYNNEI.